This TCR beta chain was documented in a study of human T cells and chemical hapten exposure. The wider study: Upper-back patch tests with 0.01% DPC were read at 6 days.

There are 15 residues in the CDR3. Germline V gene sequence: CDR1 ENHRY, CDR2 SYGVKD. V lost 5 bases and J lost 5, with 13 bases in between. TCRdb processed the RACE reads anew with MiXCR; each CDR3 protein has one entry. The sample lists about 300,000 distinct CDR3 sequences; about 5% were seen once. Time point specified: pre-sensitization, week 0. The treatment: therapeutic diphenylcyclopropenone sensitization with weekly scalp DPC. Sample: whole blood, taken in connection with sensitization to the hapten diphenylcyclopropenone (DPC). The rearrangement uses TRBV10-3 and TRBJ1-6; D is possibly TRBD1 (6 bases). The clonotype comes from a woman aged 18-29 years with alopecia areata. Some clones in this sample may be carry-over from other donors' samples. The CDR3 loop is CAISYDQGNNSPLHF. CDR3 in DNA: TGTGCCATCAGTTACGATCAGGGGAATAATTCACCCCTCCACTTT.